This entry lists 5 T cell receptor beta chains sequenced from one sample in a study of T cell clonality in common variable immunodeficiency (dated by TCRdb to between 2014 and 2017). Preparation of the library involved the immunoSEQ multiplex PCR assay. TCRdb obtained this table from immuneACCESS and retained in-frame rearrangements with V and J assigned. These tables miss some clones; where compared with another copy, unresolved V genes account for less than half of the shortfall, and the remainder is unexplained. For this sample the table reports about 66,000 clones, with no clone seen just once. About 1.5% of the sample rests with the top ten. Sequenced input: peripheral blood mononuclear cells. Receptor source: a person between 18 and 69 years old in good health.

This clone was counted ten times or more. The observed sequence ends 3 residues before the CDR3 terminus, with the missing tail filled in from the germline J gene. The chain couples TRBV6-2 or TRBV6-3 to TRBJ2-6, with D tentatively TRBD1 (6 bases). The V end lost 6 bases, the J end lost 3 bases, and 12 bases lay between the germline ends. The length of the CDR3 is 15 residues. The germline CDR1 and CDR2 sequences are MNHEY and SVGEGT. CDR3 loop: CASRPTGFGANVLTF. Incomplete CDR3 DNA: TGTGCCAGCAGGCCTACAGGGTTTGGGGCCAACGTC.

There are many counts of this clone. Coverage ceases 3 residues before the CDR3 finishes, and the germline J gene fills in the end. The chain recombines TRBV12-3 or TRBV12-4 with TRBJ2-5, with D possibly TRBD2 on 6 matching bases. CDR3 length equals 14 residues. V dropped 3 bases and J dropped 4 bases, with 12 bases sitting between them. CDR3 sequence: CASSFSTRSETQYF. Partial CDR3 DNA: TGTGCCAGCAGTTTCTCGACTAGGTCAGAGACC.

Many counts were recorded for this clone. From the germline J gene comes the end of the CDR3, since the read stops 3 residues before it. The gene calls are TRBV2 and TRBJ2-5, with D possibly matching TRBD2 (6 bases). Germline loops: CDR1 SNHLY, CDR2 FYNNEI. The CDR3 length is 13 residues. Trimming stripped 9 bases from V and 2 bases from J, with 13 bases between. CDR3 sequence reads: CASLRDWQETQYF. Incomplete CDR3 DNA: TGTGCCAGTTTGCGGGACTGGCAAGAGACC. The full variable domain, completed using reference TRBV2 and TRBJ2-5, is EPEVTQTPSHQVTQMGQEVILRCVPISNHLYFYWYRQILGQKVEFLVSFYNNEISEKSEIFDDQFSVERPDGSNFTLKIRSTKLEDSAMYFCASLRDWQETQYFGPGTRLLVL.

This clone was detected many times. The read terminates 3 residues before the CDR3 end, so the remaining end is supplied by the germline J gene. The V call is TRBV5-1, the J call TRBJ2-7; D uncertain. This CDR3 region has 13 residues. Germline lookup yields CDR1 SGHRS and CDR2 YFSETQ. Trimming took 0 bases from V and 3 from J, leaving 7 bases between them. The CDR3 sequence is CASSLVLSYEQYF. The covered CDR3 bases are TGCGCCAGCAGCTTGGTTCTCAGCTACGAG.

This clone was seen at least ten times. CDR3 loop: CSARVATSTDTQYF. Incomplete CDR3 DNA: TGCAGTGCTAGGGTAGCGACTAGCACAGATACG. V is TRBV20-1 and J is TRBJ2-3, with a weak D call TRBD2 (5 bases). The sequenced fragment ends 3 residues before the CDR3 boundary, so the rest is inferred from the germline J gene. Looked up from germline, CDR1 is DFQATT and CDR2 is SNEGSKA (reference sequence). The CDR3 spans 14 residues. Trimming cost V 3 bases and J 0 bases, with 10 bases left between them.